These T cell receptor beta chains were read from a single sample in a study of cytomegalovirus exposure and HLA in healthy donors. Sequenced by immunoSEQ multiplex PCR; TCRdb stores in-frame clones only, minus some. The table has roughly 45,000 clones, about 64% seen once. The specimen was PBMCs. The receptors shown here come from a man aged 55 to 69 in good health and CMV-seropositive. CDR3s include the opening cysteine and the closing phenylalanine or tryptophan. D genes are given only for firm matches. The size of a clone is reported for some rows only, either as once, few or many, or as a class for expanded clones.

abundance	v_gene	j_gene	d_gene	len	CDR3aa	CDR3nt
.	TRBV2	TRBJ1-3	.	15	CASSFEPRVPNTIYF	TGTGCCAGCAGTTTCGAACCGAGGGTCCCAAACACCATATATTTT
.	TRBV10-3	TRBJ1-5	.	13	CAISEREKQPQHF	TGTGCCATCAGTGAGAGAGAGAAGCAGCCCCAGCATTTT
few	TRBV19	TRBJ1-1	TRBD1	18	CASSFLRDRTIMNTEAFF	TGTGCCAGTAGTTTCCTCCGGGACAGGACGATCATGAACACTGAAGCTTTCTTT
once	TRBV27	TRBJ1-1	.	15	CASSADSIMNTEAFF	TGTGCCAGCAGTGCGGACAGTATAATGAACACTGAAGCTTTCTTT
few	TRBV11-2	TRBJ1-3	TRBD1	16	CASSLFRDRFGNTIYF	TGTGCCAGCAGCTTATTCCGGGACAGGTTCGGAAACACCATATATTTT
few	TRBV28	TRBJ2-1	TRBD1	15	CASSRPGQGLNEQFF	TGTGCCAGCAGTAGGCCGGGACAGGGGTTAAATGAGCAGTTCTTC
.	TRBV4-3	TRBJ2-3	.	16	CASSQDPVPSTDTQYF	TGCGCCAGCAGCCAAGATCCGGTCCCTAGCACAGATACGCAGTATTTT
.	TRBV11-3	TRBJ2-3	TRBD1	17	CASSSGSGQGSTDTQYF	TGTGCCAGCAGCTCTGGCTCGGGACAGGGGAGCACAGATACGCAGTATTTT
.	TRBV30	TRBJ2-5	.	13	CAWSRGGQETQYF	TGTGCCTGGAGTAGAGGGGGCCAAGAGACCCAGTACTTC
.	TRBV18	TRBJ1-1	.	14	CASSPRKGDSEAFF	TGTGCCAGCTCACCTCGGAAGGGGGATAGTGAAGCTTTCTTT
.	TRBV6-5	TRBJ1-4	TRBD1	16	CASSSANRGLGEKLFF	TGTGCCAGCAGTTCGGCCAACAGGGGGTTAGGTGAAAAACTGTTTTTT
.	TRBV25-1	TRBJ1-5	.	12	CASSDGRQPQHF	TGTGCCAGCAGTGATGGGCGTCAGCCCCAGCATTTT
few	TRBV7-2	TRBJ2-5	TRBD2	17	CASSLDGPAGGPETQYF	TGTGCCAGCAGCTTAGATGGCCCAGCGGGAGGGCCGGAGACCCAGTACTTC
.	TRBV15	TRBJ2-1	.	14	CATSPTASYNEQFF	TGTGCCACCAGCCCCACTGCTTCCTACAATGAGCAGTTCTTC
few	TRBV5-8	TRBJ1-2	TRBD1	14	CASITGGRNYGYTF	TGTGCCAGCATAACAGGGGGCAGGAACTATGGCTACACCTTC
.	TRBV19	TRBJ1-1	TRBD1	15	CASSNRTGLNTEAFF	TGTGCCAGTAGTAACCGGACAGGCCTGAACACTGAAGCTTTCTTT
.	TRBV19	TRBJ2-7	TRBD2	16	CASSTETGLADYEQYF	TGTGCCAGTAGTACGGAAACGGGACTAGCGGACTACGAGCAGTACTTC
.	TRBV5-6	TRBJ2-1	.	11	CASSLYGEQFF	TGTGCCAGCAGCTTGTACGGTGAGCAGTTCTTC
.	TRBV7-9	TRBJ2-7	TRBD2	15	CASSLVASGNDEQYF	TGTGCCAGCAGCTTAGTGGCTAGCGGGAACGACGAGCAGTACTTC
.	TRBV6-5	TRBJ2-7	TRBD2	15	CASSPSPSGNYEQYF	TGTGCCAGCAGTCCCAGCCCTAGCGGGAACTACGAGCAGTACTTC
once	TRBV11-3	TRBJ2-3	.	14	CASSHARGTDTQYF	TGTGCCAGCAGCCATGCCAGAGGTACTGATACGCAGTATTTT
.	TRBV7-3	TRBJ2-5	.	16	CASSEGLGRFKETQYF	TGTGCCAGCAGCGAGGGCCTCGGACGGTTCAAGGAGACCCAGTACTTC
.	TRBV5-4	TRBJ2-1	TRBD1	16	CASSFSGTEGSNEQFF	TGTGCCAGCAGCTTCTCCGGGACAGAGGGGAGTAATGAGCAGTTCTTC
.	TRBV6-6	TRBJ2-1	.	15	CASSPRAGEGNEQFF	TGTGCCAGCAGTCCTAGGGCAGGGGAGGGCAATGAGCAGTTCTTC
few	TRBV7-3	TRBJ2-5	.	15	CASSRTSSAQETQYF	TGTGCCAGCAGCCGAACTAGCTCAGCCCAAGAGACCCAGTACTTC
few	TRBV7-8	TRBJ2-1	TRBD2	15	CASSLVSSGSHEQFF	TGTGCCAGCAGCTTAGTGTCTAGCGGGAGCCATGAGCAGTTCTTC
.	TRBV27	TRBJ1-2	.	15	CASSHLAAANYGYTF	TGTGCCAGCTCTCACTTAGCGGCAGCTAACTATGGCTACACCTTC
.	TRBV5-5	TRBJ2-7	TRBD2	14	CASSLASGALEQYF	TGTGCCAGCAGCTTGGCTAGCGGGGCCCTCGAGCAGTACTTC
.	TRBV2	TRBJ1-5	.	15	CASSDDGNSNQPQHF	TGTGCCAGCAGTGACGACGGGAATAGCAATCAGCCCCAGCATTTT
.	TRBV6-4	TRBJ2-1	.	15	CASSDSAGIHNEQFF	TGTGCCAGCAGTGACTCGGCAGGGATCCACAATGAGCAGTTCTTC
.	TRBV27	TRBJ2-7	TRBD1	15	CASSPKTGSSYEQYF	TGTGCCAGCAGTCCCAAGACAGGGAGCTCCTACGAGCAGTACTTC
.	TRBV9	TRBJ1-2	.	16	CASSVSRSRGSDGYTF	TGTGCCAGCAGCGTTTCTCGGTCACGGGGTTCGGATGGCTACACCTTC
.	TRBV10-3	TRBJ2-1	TRBD1	16	CAISESGTGGYNEQFF	TGTGCCATCAGTGAGTCCGGGACAGGGGGCTACAATGAGCAGTTCTTC
many	TRBV2	TRBJ2-1	.	13	CASSYAPDGGQFF	TGTGCCAGCAGCTACGCTCCTGACGGCGGGCAGTTCTTC
.	TRBV5-1	TRBJ2-3	TRBD2	16	CASSPLAGLGTDTQYF	TGCGCCAGCAGCCCTTTAGCGGGATTGGGCACAGATACGCAGTATTTT
.	TRBV14	TRBJ2-5	.	13	CASSQGLEETQYF	TGTGCCAGCAGCCAAGGTCTTGAAGAGACCCAGTACTTC
.	TRBV28	TRBJ2-1	.	15	CASRNFRGPRSEQFF	TGTGCCAGCAGAAATTTCCGCGGGCCTAGGTCGGAGCAGTTCTTC
.	TRBV25-1	TRBJ1-4	.	15	CASSEVGQYNEKLFF	TGTGCCAGCAGTGAAGTGGGGCAGTACAATGAAAAACTGTTTTTT
.	TRBV7-9	TRBJ2-1	TRBD2	16	CASSLVTSGIYNEQFF	TGTGCCAGCAGCTTAGTCACTAGCGGAATTTACAATGAGCAGTTCTTC
.	TRBV27	TRBJ2-5	.	14	CASSPSRGLETQYF	TGTGCCAGCAGTCCAAGCAGGGGATTAGAGACCCAGTACTTC
.	TRBV5-1	TRBJ2-1	.	12	CASSFVGDEQFF	TGCGCCAGCAGCTTCGTGGGCGATGAGCAGTTCTTC
.	TRBV5-1	TRBJ2-1	.	14	CASSLRTENNEQFF	TGCGCCAGCAGCTTAAGGACAGAGAACAATGAGCAGTTCTTC
.	TRBV4-1	TRBJ2-7	.	14	CASSPGPGGYEQYF	TGCGCCAGCAGCCCGGGCCCCGGGGGCTACGAGCAGTACTTC
.	TRBV2	TRBJ2-7	TRBD1	13	CASSGTGYNEQYF	TGTGCCAGCAGTGGGACAGGGTACAACGAGCAGTACTTC
.	TRBV7-2	TRBJ2-7	.	13	CASSSRPTYEQYF	TGTGCCAGCAGCTCCCGCCCGACTTACGAGCAGTACTTC
.	TRBV7-2	TRBJ2-3	TRBD2	18	CASSLALAGGTSTDTQYF	TGTGCCAGCAGCTTAGCTCTGGCGGGAGGGACTAGCACAGATACGCAGTATTTT
.	TRBV6-5	TRBJ2-7	TRBD1	15	CASSRAGTVTYEQYF	TGTGCCAGCAGTCGGGCCGGGACAGTTACCTACGAGCAGTACTTC
few	TRBV7-2	TRBJ1-1	.	14	CASSSRHRGSEAFF	TGTGCCAGCAGCTCCAGACACCGGGGGAGTGAAGCTTTCTTT
.	TRBV7-9	TRBJ2-5	.	14	CASSLLGPWETQYF	TGTGCCAGCAGCTTATTGGGGCCGTGGGAGACCCAGTACTTC
few	TRBV6-5	TRBJ2-5	.	15	CASSPGFMMQETQYF	TGTGCCAGCAGTCCAGGGTTCATGATGCAAGAGACCCAGTACTTC
.	TRBV7-2	TRBJ2-7	.	15	CASSLSPRDTYEQYF	TGTGCCAGCAGCTTATCACCAAGGGACACATACGAGCAGTACTTC
once	TRBV7-6	TRBJ2-1	.	15	CASSRASPGYNEQFF	TGTGCCAGCAGCCGCGCTAGCCCAGGCTACAATGAGCAGTTCTTC